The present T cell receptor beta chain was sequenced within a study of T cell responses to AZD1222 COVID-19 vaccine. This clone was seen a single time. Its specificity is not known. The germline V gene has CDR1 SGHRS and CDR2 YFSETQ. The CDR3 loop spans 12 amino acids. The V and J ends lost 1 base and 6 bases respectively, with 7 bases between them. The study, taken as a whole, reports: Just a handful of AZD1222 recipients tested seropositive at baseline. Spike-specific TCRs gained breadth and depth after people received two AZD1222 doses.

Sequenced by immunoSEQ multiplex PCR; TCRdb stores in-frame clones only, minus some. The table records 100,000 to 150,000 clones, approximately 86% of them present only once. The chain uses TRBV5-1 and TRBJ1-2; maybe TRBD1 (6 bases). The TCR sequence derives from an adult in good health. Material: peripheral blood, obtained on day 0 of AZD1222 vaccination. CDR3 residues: CASSLWTDGYTF. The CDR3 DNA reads TGCGCCAGCAGCTTGTGGACAGATGGCTACACCTTC. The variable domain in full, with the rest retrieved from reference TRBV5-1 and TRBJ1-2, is KAGVTQTPRYLIKTRGQQVTLSCSPISGHRSVSWYQQTPGQGLQFLFEYFSETQRNKGNFPGRFSGRQFSNSRSEMNVSTLELGDSALYLCASSLWTDGYTFGSGTRLTVV.